These T cell receptor beta chains were read from a single sample in a study of T cells after yellow fever vaccination. From the 5' RACE reads, TCRdb called clonotypes with MiXCR, one entry per CDR3 protein. The table records approximately 610,000 distinct CDR3 sequences, 17% of them present only once. Here the sequenced sample was PBMCs, taken more than 4 days after the first yellow fever vaccination. Receptors originate from a man younger than 30 who received the YFV17D yellow fever vaccine. The CDR3 runs from the conserved cysteine through the conserved F or W. The D gene is left open where the match is weak. Clone sizes are given selectively: once, few, many, or a class where the clone is expanded.

clone size	D gene	J gene	V gene	CDR3 protein	CDR3 DNA
-	-	TRBJ2-1	TRBV29-1	CSVEDDRYNEQFF	TGCAGCGTTGAGGACGACCGGTACAATGAGCAGTTCTTC
many	-	TRBJ2-1	TRBV12-3/TRBV12-4	CASTSYNEQFF	TGTGCCAGCACCAGCTACAATGAGCAGTTCTTC
few	-	TRBJ2-2	TRBV6-8	CASREPPGRDLTGELFF	TGTGCCAGCAGGGAACCTCCGGGACGAGATCTTACCGGGGAGCTGTTTTTT
few	-	TRBJ1-6	TRBV6-5	CASSLDRLASPLHF	TGTGCCAGCAGTCTCGACCGCCTGGCCTCACCCCTCCACTTT
-	TRBD1	TRBJ2-4	TRBV29-1	CSVRDRGENIQYF	TGCAGCGTTCGCGACAGGGGGGAGAACATTCAGTACTTC
-	TRBD1	TRBJ2-7	TRBV4-1	CASSPRDSDLLLEQYF	TGCGCCAGCAGCCCCCGGGACAGCGATCTCCTTCTCGAGCAGTACTTC
few	-	TRBJ2-5	TRBV5-1	CASRPDTETQYF	TGCGCCAGCAGGCCTGACACGGAGACCCAGTACTTC
-	-	TRBJ1-6	TRBV7-3	CASSSRTAQSSPLHF	TGTGCCAGCAGCTCAAGGACAGCGCAAAGTTCACCCCTCCACTTT
few	TRBD2	TRBJ2-3	TRBV6-1	CASSGLAGGTTDTQYF	TGTGCCAGCAGTGGTCTAGCGGGGGGGACCACAGATACGCAGTATTTT
-	-	TRBJ2-2	TRBV12-3/TRBV12-4	CASSLSINTGELFF	TGTGCCAGCAGTTTAAGTATAAACACCGGGGAGCTGTTTTTT
-	-	TRBJ2-6	TRBV12-3/TRBV12-4	CASSTGNSGANVLTF	TGTGCCAGCAGTACCGGGAACTCTGGGGCCAACGTCCTGACTTTC
few	-	TRBJ2-1	TRBV7-9	CASSFATLGNEQFF	TGTGCCAGCAGCTTTGCTACCTTAGGAAATGAGCAGTTCTTC
few	-	TRBJ2-3	TRBV5-6	CASSLAGTSYTDTQYF	TGTGCCAGCAGCTTGGCCGGAACGTCCTACACAGATACGCAGTATTTT
-	-	TRBJ1-2	TRBV4-1	CASSLQKTNYGYTF	TGCGCCAGCAGCTTACAGAAGACCAACTATGGCTACACCTTC
few	-	TRBJ1-6	TRBV7-6	CASSLQGSSYNSPLHF	TGTGCCAGCAGCCTTCAGGGTAGCTCCTATAATTCACCCCTCCACTTT
-	-	TRBJ2-5	TRBV4-3	CASSPQYRVQGTQYF	TGCGCCAGCAGCCCACAATACCGGGTCCAGGGGACCCAGTACTTC
few	-	TRBJ2-1	TRBV5-4	CASSLGVASYNEQFF	TGTGCCAGCAGCTTGGGAGTAGCGAGTTACAATGAGCAGTTCTTC
-	-	TRBJ2-1	TRBV6-5	CASSSGRVNEQFF	TGTGCCAGCAGTTCTGGCAGGGTCAATGAGCAGTTCTTC
few	TRBD2	TRBJ2-3	TRBV7-2	CASSKPRLAEYTDTQYF	TGTGCCAGCAGCAAGCCCCGACTAGCGGAGTACACAGATACGCAGTATTTT
few	TRBD1	TRBJ1-1	TRBV5-5	CASSSFGTGGTEAFF	TGTGCCAGCAGCTCGTTCGGGACAGGGGGTACTGAAGCTTTCTTT
few	-	TRBJ1-1	TRBV5-1	CASSDLQKNTEAFF	TGCGCCAGCAGCGATTTACAGAAAAACACTGAAGCTTTCTTT
few	TRBD1	TRBJ2-7	TRBV12-3/TRBV12-4	CASGTGEESYEQYF	TGTGCCAGCGGTACAGGGGAAGAGTCCTACGAGCAGTACTTC
few	TRBD1	TRBJ1-2	TRBV10-2	CAVIDGTGGDYGYTF	TGCGCCGTCATTGACGGGACAGGGGGAGACTATGGCTACACCTTC
few	-	TRBJ1-5	TRBV12-3/TRBV12-4	CASSLAEPNQPQHF	TGTGCCAGCAGTTTAGCGGAGCCTAATCAGCCCCAGCATTTT
-	-	TRBJ1-3	TRBV7-2	CASGVGGNTIYF	TGTGCCAGCGGGGTCGGAGGAAACACCATATATTTT
-	-	TRBJ2-3	TRBV20-1	CRVGADTQYF	TGCAGAGTGGGAGCCGATACGCAGTATTTT
many	TRBD2	TRBJ2-7	TRBV5-5	CASSSIGTSGGYEQYF	TGTGCCAGCAGCTCCATTGGGACTAGCGGGGGATACGAGCAGTACTTC
-	TRBD1	TRBJ2-3	TRBV5-1	CATNTGVGTDTQYF	TGCGCCACCAACACAGGGGTGGGCACAGATACGCAGTATTTT
-	-	TRBJ1-1	TRBV4-2	CASSQEREKGSSTEAFF	TGTGCCAGCAGCCAAGAACGCGAAAAGGGATCGAGTACTGAAGCTTTCTTT
many	TRBD1	TRBJ2-3	TRBV5-1	CASSFQGATQYF	TGCGCCAGCAGCTTTCAGGGGGCTACGCAGTATTTT
few	TRBD2	TRBJ2-2	TRBV3-1	CASTRLAGTGELFF	TGTGCCAGCACTCGATTAGCGGGGACCGGGGAGCTGTTTTTT
-	TRBD1	TRBJ2-7	TRBV7-6	CASRPGQGISYEQYF	TGTGCCAGCAGGCCGGGACAGGGGATTTCCTACGAGCAGTACTTC
-	-	TRBJ1-2	TRBV7-2	CASSRGHGKLKNGYTF	TGTGCCAGCAGCCGCGGACACGGCAAATTGAAGAATGGCTACACCTTC